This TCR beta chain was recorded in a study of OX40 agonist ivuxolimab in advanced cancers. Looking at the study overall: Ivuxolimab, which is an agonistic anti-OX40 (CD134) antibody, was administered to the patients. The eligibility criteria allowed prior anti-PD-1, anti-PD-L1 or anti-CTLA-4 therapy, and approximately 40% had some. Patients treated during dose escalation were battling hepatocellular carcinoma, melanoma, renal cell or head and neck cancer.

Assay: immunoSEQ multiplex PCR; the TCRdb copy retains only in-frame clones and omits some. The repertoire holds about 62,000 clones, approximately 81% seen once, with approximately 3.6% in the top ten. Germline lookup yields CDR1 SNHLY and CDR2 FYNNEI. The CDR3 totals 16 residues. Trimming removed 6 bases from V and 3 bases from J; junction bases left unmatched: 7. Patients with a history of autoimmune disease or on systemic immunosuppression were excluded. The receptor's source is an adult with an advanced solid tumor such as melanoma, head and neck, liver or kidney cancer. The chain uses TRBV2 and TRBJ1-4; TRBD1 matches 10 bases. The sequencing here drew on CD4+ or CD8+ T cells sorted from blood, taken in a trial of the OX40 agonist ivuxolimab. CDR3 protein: CASRPGQGLANEKLFF. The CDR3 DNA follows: TGTGCCAGCAGGCCGGGACAGGGGTTGGCTAATGAAAAACTGTTTTTT.